This T cell receptor (beta chain) was sequenced during a study of cytomegalovirus exposure and HLA in healthy donors. Study-level findings and limits: A later analysis found most CMV-associated TCR beta chains apparently HLA-restricted. It has been reported that TCR beta sequences accurately predicted the HLA-A and HLA-B alleles of most subjects.

To note about this clone: Antigen: not known.

Germline V CDR1 and CDR2: SGHTA, FQGNSA. The CDR3 loop spans 15 amino acids. Germline trimming cut 5 bases from V and 2 bases from J; bases unmatched to any gene: 7. PCR involved 60 Vbeta and 13 Jbeta primers. TCRdb's table, derived via immunoSEQ multiplex PCR, lists solely in-frame clones and lacks some. The sample has more than 150,000 clones; around 83% are singletons. This receptor was taken from a woman between 18 and 29 years old in good health and CMV-seronegative. The sample was PBMCs. The V gene is TRBV7-2, the J gene TRBJ1-2, with 8 bases matching TRBD1. The CDR3 spells CASSRATGANYGYTF. In nucleotides, the CDR3 is TGTGCCAGCAGCAGAGCGACAGGGGCGAACTATGGCTACACCTTC.